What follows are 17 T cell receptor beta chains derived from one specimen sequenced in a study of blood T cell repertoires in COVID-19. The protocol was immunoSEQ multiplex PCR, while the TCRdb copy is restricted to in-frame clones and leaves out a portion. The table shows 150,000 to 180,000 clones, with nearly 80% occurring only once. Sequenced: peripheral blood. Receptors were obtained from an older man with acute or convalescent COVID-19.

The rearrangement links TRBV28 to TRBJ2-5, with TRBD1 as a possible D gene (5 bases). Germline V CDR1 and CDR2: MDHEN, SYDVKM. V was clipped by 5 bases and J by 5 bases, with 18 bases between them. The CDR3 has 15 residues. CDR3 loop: CASSTRSGRSETQYF. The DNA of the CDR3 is TGTGCCAGCAGTACCCGCTCAGGGCGTTCGGAGACCCAGTACTTC.

CDR3 sequence reads: CSARLGQYHGYTF. Here the CDR3 DNA reads TGCAGCGCCAGACTGGGACAGTACCATGGCTACACCTTC. The V and J genes are TRBV29-1 and TRBJ1-2; 7 bases map to TRBD1. The CDR3 covers 13 residues. Germline V CDR1 and CDR2: SQVTM, ANQGSEA. After removal of 7 bases from V and 6 bases from J, the junction contained 11 bases not matched to a gene.

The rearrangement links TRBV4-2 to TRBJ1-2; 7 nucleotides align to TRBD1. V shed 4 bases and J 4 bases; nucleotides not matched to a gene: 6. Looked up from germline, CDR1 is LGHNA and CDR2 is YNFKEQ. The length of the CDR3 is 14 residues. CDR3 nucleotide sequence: TGTGCCAGCAGCCCCCCCGACAGGGCCTATGGCTACACCTTC. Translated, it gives CASSPPDRAYGYTF.

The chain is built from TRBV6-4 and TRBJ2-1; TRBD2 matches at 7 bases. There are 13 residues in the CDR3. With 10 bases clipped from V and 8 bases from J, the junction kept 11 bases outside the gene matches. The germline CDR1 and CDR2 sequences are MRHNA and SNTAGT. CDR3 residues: CATRRTGGDEQFF. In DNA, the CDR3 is TGTGCCACCAGGAGGACGGGGGGAGATGAGCAGTTCTTC.

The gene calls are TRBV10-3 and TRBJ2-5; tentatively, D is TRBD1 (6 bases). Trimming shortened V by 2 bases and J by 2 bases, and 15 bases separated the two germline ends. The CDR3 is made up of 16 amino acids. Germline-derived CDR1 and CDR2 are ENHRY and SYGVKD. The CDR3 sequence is CAISEPILQGQETQYF. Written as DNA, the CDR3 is TGTGCCATCAGTGAGCCAATACTACAGGGACAAGAGACCCAGTACTTC.

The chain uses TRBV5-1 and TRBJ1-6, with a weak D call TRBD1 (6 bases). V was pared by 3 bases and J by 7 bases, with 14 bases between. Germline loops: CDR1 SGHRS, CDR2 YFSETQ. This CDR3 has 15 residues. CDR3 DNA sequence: TGCGCCAGCAGCTCCGATACGACAGGAAATTCACCCCTCCACTTT. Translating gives CASSSDTTGNSPLHF.

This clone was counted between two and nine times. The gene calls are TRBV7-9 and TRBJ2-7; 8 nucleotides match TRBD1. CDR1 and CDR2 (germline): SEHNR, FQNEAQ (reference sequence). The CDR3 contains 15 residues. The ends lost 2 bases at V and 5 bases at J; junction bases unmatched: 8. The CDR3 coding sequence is TGTGCCAGCAGCTTAAGGTCGGCAGGGGGCCACGAGCAGTACTTC. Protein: CASSLRSAGGHEQYF. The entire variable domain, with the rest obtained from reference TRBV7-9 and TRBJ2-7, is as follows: DTGVSQNPRHKITKRGQNVTFRCDPISEHNRLYWYRQTLGQGPEFLTYFQNEAQLEKSRLLSDRFSAERPKGSFSTLEIQRTEQGDSAMYLCASSLRSAGGHEQYFGPGTRLTVT.

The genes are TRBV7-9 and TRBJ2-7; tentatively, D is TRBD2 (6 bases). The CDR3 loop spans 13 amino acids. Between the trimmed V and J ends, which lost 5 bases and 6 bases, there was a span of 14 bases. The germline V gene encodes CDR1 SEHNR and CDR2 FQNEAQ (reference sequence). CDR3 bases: TGTGCCAGCAGCCCTACCGGGGGTAGCGAGCAGTACTTC. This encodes CASSPTGGSEQYF.

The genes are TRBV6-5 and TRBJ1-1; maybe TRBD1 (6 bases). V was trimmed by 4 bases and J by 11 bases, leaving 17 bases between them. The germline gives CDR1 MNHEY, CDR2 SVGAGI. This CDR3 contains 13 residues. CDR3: CASSLGLQGPAFF. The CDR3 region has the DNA TGTGCCAGCAGTTTGGGATTACAGGGACCGGCTTTCTTT.

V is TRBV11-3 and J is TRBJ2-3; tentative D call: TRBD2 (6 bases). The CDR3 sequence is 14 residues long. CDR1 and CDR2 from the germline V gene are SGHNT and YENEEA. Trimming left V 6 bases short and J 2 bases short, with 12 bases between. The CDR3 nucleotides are TGTGCCAGCAGTAGTGGGGGGTTCACAGATACGCAGTATTTT. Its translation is CASSSGGFTDTQYF.

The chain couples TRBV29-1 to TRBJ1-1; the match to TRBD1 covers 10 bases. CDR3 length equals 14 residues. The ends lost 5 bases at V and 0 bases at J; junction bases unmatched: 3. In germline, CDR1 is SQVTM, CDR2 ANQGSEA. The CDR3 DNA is TGCAGCGTTCGGGACAGGGGCATGAACACTGAAGCTTTCTTT. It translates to CSVRDRGMNTEAFF. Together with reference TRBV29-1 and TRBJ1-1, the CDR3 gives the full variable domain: SAVISQKPSRDICQRGTSLTIQCQVDSQVTMMFWYRQQPGQSLTLIATANQGSEATYESGFVIDKFPISRPNLTFSTLTVSNMSPEDSSIYLCSVRDRGMNTEAFFGQGTRLTVV.

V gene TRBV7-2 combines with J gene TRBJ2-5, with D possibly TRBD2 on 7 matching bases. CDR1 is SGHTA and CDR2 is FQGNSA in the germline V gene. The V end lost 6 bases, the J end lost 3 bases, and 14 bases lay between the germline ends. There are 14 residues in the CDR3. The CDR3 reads CASSSGGGKETQYF. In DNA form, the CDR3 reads TGTGCCAGCAGTTCGGGGGGCGGGAAAGAGACCCAGTACTTC.

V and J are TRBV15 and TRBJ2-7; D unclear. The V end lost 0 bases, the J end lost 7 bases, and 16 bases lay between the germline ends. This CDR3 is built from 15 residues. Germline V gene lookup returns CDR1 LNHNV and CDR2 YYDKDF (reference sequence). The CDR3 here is CATSRDLSVSGEQYF. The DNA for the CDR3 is TGTGCCACCAGCAGAGATCTCAGTGTCTCCGGGGAGCAGTACTTC.

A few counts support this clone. The CDR3 sequence is CASSIYRGKTGELFF. CDR3 nucleotides: TGTGCCAGTAGTATCTACAGGGGCAAGACCGGGGAGCTGTTTTTT. This chain joins TRBV19 and TRBJ2-2; 7 bases line up with TRBD1. V lost 3 bases, J lost 5 bases, and 6 bases stayed unmatched. Germline assignment: CDR1 LNHDA and CDR2 SQIVND (reference sequence). The CDR3 contains 15 residues. Full variable domain (outside the CDR3, taken from reference TRBV19 and TRBJ2-2): DGGITQSPKYLFRKEGQNVTLSCEQNLNHDAMYWYRQDPGQGLRLIYYSQIVNDFQKGDIAEGYSVSREKKESFPLTVTSAQKNPTAFYLCASSIYRGKTGELFFGEGSRLTVL.

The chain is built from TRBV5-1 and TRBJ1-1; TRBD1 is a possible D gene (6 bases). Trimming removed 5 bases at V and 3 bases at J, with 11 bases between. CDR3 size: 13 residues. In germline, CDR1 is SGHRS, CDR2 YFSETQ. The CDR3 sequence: CASRGGADTEAFF. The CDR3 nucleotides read TGCGCCAGCAGAGGGGGGGCAGACACTGAAGCTTTCTTT.

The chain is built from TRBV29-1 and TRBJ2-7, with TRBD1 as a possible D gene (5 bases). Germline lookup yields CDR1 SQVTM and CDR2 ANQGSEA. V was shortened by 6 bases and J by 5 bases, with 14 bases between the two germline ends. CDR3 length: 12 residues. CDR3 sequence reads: CSVMGQGDEQYF. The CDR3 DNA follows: TGCAGCGTAATGGGGCAGGGCGACGAGCAGTACTTC.

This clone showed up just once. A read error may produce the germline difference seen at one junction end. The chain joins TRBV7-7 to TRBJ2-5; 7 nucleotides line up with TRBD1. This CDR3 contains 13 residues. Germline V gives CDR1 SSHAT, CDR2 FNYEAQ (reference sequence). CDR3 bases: TGTGCTAGCAGCTTGGACAGGCAAGAGACCCAGTACTTC. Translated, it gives CASSLDRQETQYF.